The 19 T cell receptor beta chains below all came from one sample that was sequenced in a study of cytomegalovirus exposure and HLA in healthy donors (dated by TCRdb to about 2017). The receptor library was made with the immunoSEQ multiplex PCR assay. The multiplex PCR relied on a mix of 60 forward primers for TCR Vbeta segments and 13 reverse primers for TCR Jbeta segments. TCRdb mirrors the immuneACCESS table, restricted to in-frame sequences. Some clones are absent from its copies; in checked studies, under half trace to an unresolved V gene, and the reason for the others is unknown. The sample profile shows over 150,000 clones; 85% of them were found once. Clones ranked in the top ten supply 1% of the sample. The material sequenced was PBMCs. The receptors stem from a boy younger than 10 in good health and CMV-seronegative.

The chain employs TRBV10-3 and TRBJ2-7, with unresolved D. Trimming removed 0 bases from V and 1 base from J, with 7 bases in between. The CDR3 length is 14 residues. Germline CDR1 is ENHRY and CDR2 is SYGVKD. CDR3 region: CAISESAVSYEQYF. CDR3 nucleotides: TGTGCCATCAGTGAGTCAGCCGTATCCTACGAGCAGTACTTC.

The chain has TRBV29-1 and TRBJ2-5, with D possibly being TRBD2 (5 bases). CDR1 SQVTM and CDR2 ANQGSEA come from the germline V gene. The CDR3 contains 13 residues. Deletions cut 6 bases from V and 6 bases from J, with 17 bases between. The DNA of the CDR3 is TGCAGCGTCCGACGAGGGAGTAGTCAGACCCAGTACTTC. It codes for CSVRRGSSQTQYF.

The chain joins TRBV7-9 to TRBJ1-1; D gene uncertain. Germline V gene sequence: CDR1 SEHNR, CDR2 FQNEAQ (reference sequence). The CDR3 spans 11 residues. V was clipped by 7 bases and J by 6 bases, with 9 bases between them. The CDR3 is CASILLSEAFF. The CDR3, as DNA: TGTGCCAGCATCCTCCTATCTGAAGCTTTCTTT.

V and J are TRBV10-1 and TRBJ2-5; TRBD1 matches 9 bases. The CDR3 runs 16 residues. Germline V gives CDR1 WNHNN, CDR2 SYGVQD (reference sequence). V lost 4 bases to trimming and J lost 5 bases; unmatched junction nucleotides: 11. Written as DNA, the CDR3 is TGCGCCAGCAGTGGGATAACAGGGGGCGAATGGGAGACCCAGTACTTC. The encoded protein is CASSGITGGEWETQYF.

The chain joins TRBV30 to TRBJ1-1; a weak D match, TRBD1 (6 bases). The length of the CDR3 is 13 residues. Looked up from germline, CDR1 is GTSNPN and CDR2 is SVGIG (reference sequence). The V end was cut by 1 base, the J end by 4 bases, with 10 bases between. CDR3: CAWSGRGSTEAFF. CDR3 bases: TGTGCCTGGAGTGGAAGGGGGAGCACTGAAGCTTTCTTT.

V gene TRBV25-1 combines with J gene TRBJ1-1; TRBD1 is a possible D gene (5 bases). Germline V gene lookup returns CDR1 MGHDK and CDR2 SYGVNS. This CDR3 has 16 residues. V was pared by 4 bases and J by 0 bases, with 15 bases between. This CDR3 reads CASSGRLGGLNTEAFF. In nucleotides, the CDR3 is TGTGCCAGCAGTGGGAGGTTGGGGGGTCTGAACACTGAAGCTTTCTTT.

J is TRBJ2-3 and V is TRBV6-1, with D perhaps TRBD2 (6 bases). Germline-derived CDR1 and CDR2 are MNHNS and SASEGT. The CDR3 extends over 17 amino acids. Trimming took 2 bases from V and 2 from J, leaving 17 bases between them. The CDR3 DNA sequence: TGTGCCAGCAGTGAATCGTCACTAGCCGTATACACAGATACGCAGTATTTT. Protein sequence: CASSESSLAVYTDTQYF.

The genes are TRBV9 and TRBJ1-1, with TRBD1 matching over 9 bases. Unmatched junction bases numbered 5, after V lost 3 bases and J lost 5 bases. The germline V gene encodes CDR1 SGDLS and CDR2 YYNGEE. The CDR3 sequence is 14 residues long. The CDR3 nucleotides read TGTGCCAGCAGCGCCGGACAGGGGAAGACTGAAGCTTTCTTT. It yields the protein CASSAGQGKTEAFF. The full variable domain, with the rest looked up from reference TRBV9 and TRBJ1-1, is DSGVTQTPKHLITATGQRVTLRCSPRSGDLSVYWYQQSLDQGLQFLIQYYNGEERAKGNILERFSAQQFPDLHSELNLSSLELGDSALYFCASSAGQGKTEAFFGQGTRLTVV.

The CDR3 bases are TGTGCCAGCAGCTTCTGGACAGGGGGCAACTATGGCTACACCTTC. Its protein is CASSFWTGGNYGYTF. The chain employs TRBV5-6 and TRBJ1-2, with TRBD1 matching over 11 bases. CDR3 length: 15 amino acids. Per the germline V gene, CDR1 is SGHDT and CDR2 is YYEEEE. V was pared by 2 bases and J by 2 bases, with 2 bases of the junction left unmatched.

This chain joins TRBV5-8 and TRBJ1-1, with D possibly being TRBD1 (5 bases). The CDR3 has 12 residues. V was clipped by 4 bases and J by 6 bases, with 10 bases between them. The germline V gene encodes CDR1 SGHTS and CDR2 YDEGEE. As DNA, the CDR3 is TGTGCCAGCAGCCCGGGGGTCGCTGAAGCTTTCTTT. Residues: CASSPGVAEAFF.

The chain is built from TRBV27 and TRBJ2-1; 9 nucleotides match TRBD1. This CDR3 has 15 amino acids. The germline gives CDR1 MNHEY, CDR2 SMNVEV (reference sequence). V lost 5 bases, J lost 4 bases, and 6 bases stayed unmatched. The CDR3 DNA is TGTGCCAGCAGTGACGGGACAGGGCCGTACAATGAGCAGTTCTTC. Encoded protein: CASSDGTGPYNEQFF.

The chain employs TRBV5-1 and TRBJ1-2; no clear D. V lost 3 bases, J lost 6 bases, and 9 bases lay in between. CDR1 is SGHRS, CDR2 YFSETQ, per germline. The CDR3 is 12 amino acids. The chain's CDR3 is CASSSTVDGYTF. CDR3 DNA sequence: TGCGCCAGCAGCTCTACAGTAGATGGCTACACCTTC.

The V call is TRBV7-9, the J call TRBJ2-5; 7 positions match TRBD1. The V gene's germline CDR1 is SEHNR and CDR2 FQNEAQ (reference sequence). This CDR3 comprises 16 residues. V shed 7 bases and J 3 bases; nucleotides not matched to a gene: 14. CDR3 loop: CASTPSPGQGEETQYF. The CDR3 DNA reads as TGTGCCAGCACCCCGTCACCCGGGCAGGGGGAAGAGACCCAGTACTTC.

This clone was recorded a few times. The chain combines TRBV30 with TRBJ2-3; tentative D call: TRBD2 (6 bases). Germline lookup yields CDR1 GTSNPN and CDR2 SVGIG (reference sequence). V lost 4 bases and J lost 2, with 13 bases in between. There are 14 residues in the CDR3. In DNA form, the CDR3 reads TGTGCCTGGACCGGCGGAGGGTTCACAGATACGCAGTATTTT. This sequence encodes CAWTGGGFTDTQYF.

The CDR3 reads CASSPYRNTEAFF. In nucleotides, the CDR3 is TGTGCCAGCTCACCTTACAGGAACACTGAAGCTTTCTTT. The gene calls are TRBV18 and TRBJ1-1; D gene unclear. The CDR3 length is 13 residues. Trimming cost V 3 bases and J 1 base, with 6 bases left between them. Germline V gene sequence: CDR1 KGHSH, CDR2 LQKENI.

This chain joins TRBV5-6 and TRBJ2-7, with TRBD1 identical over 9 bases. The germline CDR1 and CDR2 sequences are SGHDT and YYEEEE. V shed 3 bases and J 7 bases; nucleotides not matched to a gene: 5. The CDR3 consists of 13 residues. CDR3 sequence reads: CASSSGTGREQYV. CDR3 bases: TGTGCCAGCAGCTCGGGGACAGGGCGAGAGCAGTACGTC.

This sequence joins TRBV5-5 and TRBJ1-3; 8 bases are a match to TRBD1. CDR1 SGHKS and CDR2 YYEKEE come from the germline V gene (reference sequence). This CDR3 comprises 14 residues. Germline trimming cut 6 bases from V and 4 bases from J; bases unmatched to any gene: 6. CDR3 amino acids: CASNQGASGNTIYF. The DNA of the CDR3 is TGTGCCAGCAACCAGGGGGCTTCCGGAAACACCATATATTTT.

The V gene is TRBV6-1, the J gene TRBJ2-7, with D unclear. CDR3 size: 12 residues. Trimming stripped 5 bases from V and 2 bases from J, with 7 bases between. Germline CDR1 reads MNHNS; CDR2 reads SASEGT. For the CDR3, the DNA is TGTGCCAGCAGTTCCACTACCTACGAGCAGTACTTC. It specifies CASSSTTYEQYF.

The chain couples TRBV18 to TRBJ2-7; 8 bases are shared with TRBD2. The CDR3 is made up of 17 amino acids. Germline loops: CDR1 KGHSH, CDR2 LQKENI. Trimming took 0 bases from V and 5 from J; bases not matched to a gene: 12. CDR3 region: CASSPPVTGGSPDEQYF. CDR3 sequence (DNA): TGTGCCAGCTCACCACCAGTGACGGGAGGGAGCCCCGACGAGCAGTACTTC.